These 19 T cell receptor beta chains were all obtained from the same sample, sequenced in a study of blood T cell repertoires in COVID-19. Method: immunoSEQ multiplex PCR; TCRdb's copy keeps in-frame clones and lacks some. The sample holds about 180,000 clones, about 88% seen once. Sequencing input: peripheral blood. The receptor source for this set is a woman between 25 and 40 years old with active or convalescent COVID-19.

The chain has TRBV7-2 and TRBJ1-3; 8 nucleotides agree with TRBD1. V shed 4 bases, J shed 0 bases, and the junction held 8 bases outside the gene matches. The CDR3 sequence is 17 residues long. Germline lookup yields CDR1 SGHTA and CDR2 FQGNSA. CDR3 in amino acids: CASSSSGTGISGNTIYF. The CDR3 DNA is TGTGCCAGCAGCTCATCCGGGACAGGAATCTCTGGAAACACCATATATTTT.

In its sample, this clone was seen once. The chain joins TRBV6-5 to TRBJ2-1; D possibly corresponds to TRBD2 (5 bases). Deletions cut 0 bases from V and 5 bases from J, with 14 bases between. Germline assignment: CDR1 MNHEY and CDR2 SVGAGI. The CDR3 sequence is 16 residues long. CDR3 residues: CASSYSLISSHNEQFF. The CDR3, as DNA: TGTGCCAGCAGTTACTCGCTCATTTCTAGCCACAATGAGCAGTTCTTC.

The chain recombines TRBV15 with TRBJ2-4, with no clear D. The CDR3 is 16 residues long. V lost 4 bases, J lost 2 bases, and 15 bases lay in between. Germline CDR1 and CDR2: LNHNV and YYDKDF (reference sequence). As DNA, the CDR3 is TGTGCCACCAGCACTAGAAGTCCTTCCCCCAAAAACATTCAGTACTTC. It specifies CATSTRSPSPKNIQYF.

The chain joins TRBV6-5 to TRBJ1-2, with D possibly matching TRBD1 (5 bases). Between the trimmed V and J ends, which lost 6 bases and 4 bases, there was a span of 12 bases. CDR3 length: 13 residues. CDR1 and CDR2 from the germline V gene are MNHEY and SVGAGI. CDR3 residues: CASRGEAVYGYTF. The CDR3 nucleotides read TGTGCCAGCAGGGGGGAGGCCGTCTATGGCTACACCTTC.

The genes are TRBV12-3 or TRBV12-4 and TRBJ1-2, with 9 bases that match TRBD1. The CDR3 spans 13 residues. The V and J ends lost 1 base and 7 bases, in that order; junction bases with no gene match: 1. This CDR3 is CASSLGQGGGYTF. The CDR3 nucleotides are TGTGCCAGCAGTTTAGGACAGGGGGGTGGCTACACCTTC.

The V and J genes are TRBV21-1 and TRBJ1-1. TRBV21-1 is a listed pseudogene. This CDR3 comprises 14 residues. CDR3 sequence (DNA): TGTGCCAGCAGCAAAGTAGGAGAGAACACTGAAGCTTTCTTT. This codes for CASSKVGENTEAFF.

Concerning this clone itself: One end of the junction varies from germline; a read error may be responsible. The chain joins TRBV19 to TRBJ2-3, with 9 bases aligning to TRBD1. CDR1 is LNHDA and CDR2 is SQIVND in the germline V gene (reference sequence). The CDR3 runs to 16 residues. The CDR3 loop reads CASSPTGGLSTNTQYF. In DNA form, the CDR3 reads TGTGCCAGTAGCCCTACAGGGGGCCTTAGCACAAATACGCAGTATTTT.

The rearrangement uses TRBV19 and TRBJ1-1; 7 bases are shared with TRBD1. Unmatched junction bases numbered 6, after V lost 4 bases and J lost 4 bases. Per germline, CDR1 LNHDA and CDR2 SQIVND (reference sequence). This CDR3 contains 14 residues. CDR3 in DNA: TGTGCCAGTAGTAGCACAGGGGTCGGCACTGAAGCTTTCTTT. Translation: CASSSTGVGTEAFF.

The chain joins TRBV30 to TRBJ1-1; 8 bases are a match to TRBD1. The length of the CDR3 is 14 residues. V trimming: 2 bases; J trimming: 5 bases; junction bases outside the gene matches: 7. CDR1 and CDR2 from the germline V gene are GTSNPN and SVGIG (reference sequence). CDR3 nucleotides: TGTGCCTGGAGTCCCGGCAGGGGGCTTACTGAAGCTTTCTTT. The encoded protein is CAWSPGRGLTEAFF.

V is TRBV25-1 and J is TRBJ1-2; 11 bases are shared with TRBD1. This CDR3 is built from 17 residues. Germline lookup yields CDR1 MGHDK and CDR2 SYGVNS. The trim removed 5 bases at V and 3 bases at J, leaving 11 bases unmatched. The CDR3 spells CASSPSPGTGGDYGYTF. CDR3 DNA sequence: TGTGCCAGCAGTCCTTCTCCCGGGACAGGGGGTGACTATGGCTACACCTTC.

This chain links TRBV6-6 with TRBJ1-1, with TRBD1 as a possible D gene (5 bases). CDR3 length: 13 residues. CDR1 is MNHNY, CDR2 SVGAGI, per germline (reference sequence). CDR3 protein: CATGGRGNTEAFF. CDR3 bases: TGTGCTACAGGTGGGCGGGGAAACACTGAAGCTTTCTTT.

Remarks on this clone: This specimen includes other DNA sequences encoding the same CDR3. The chain carries TRBV18 and TRBJ2-1; D call uncertain. V was shortened by 5 bases and J by 3 bases, with 8 bases between the two germline ends. Per the germline V gene, CDR1 is KGHSH and CDR2 is LQKENI. The CDR3 runs to 13 residues. CDR3 nucleotides: TGTGCCAGCTCAGCCGACATCTACAATGAGCAGTTCTTC. Translated: CASSADIYNEQFF.

The V gene is TRBV29-1, the J gene TRBJ1-1; D unresolved. V was trimmed by 3 bases and J by 10 bases, leaving 9 bases between them. This CDR3 region has 10 residues. CDR1 and CDR2 from the germline V gene are SQVTM and ANQGSEA. CDR3 bases: TGCAGCGTTGAGGTGAGCGCAGCTTTCTTT. It yields the protein CSVEVSAAFF.

V and J are TRBV19 and TRBJ2-1, with D tentatively TRBD2 (5 bases). V lost 5 bases to trimming and J lost 9 bases, with 23 bases between them. The germline V gene has CDR1 LNHDA and CDR2 SQIVND (reference sequence). This CDR3 region has 16 residues. The CDR3 loop reads CASSPLARSLRSEQFF. CDR3 coding DNA: TGTGCCAGTAGTCCGTTAGCGAGATCCTTACGGAGTGAGCAGTTCTTC.

The gene calls are TRBV19 and TRBJ2-2; 10 nucleotides match TRBD1. The V gene's germline CDR1 is LNHDA and CDR2 SQIVND (reference sequence). The V gene end was trimmed by 5 bases and the J gene end by 6 bases; junction bases not matched to a gene: 9. This CDR3 is 16 amino acids long. The DNA of the CDR3 is TGTGCCAGTAGTTCCAGGGGACAGGGGATTCCCGGGGAGCTGTTTTTT. It translates to CASSSRGQGIPGELFF. Using reference TRBV19 and TRBJ2-2 for the parts outside the CDR3, the full variable domain is DGGITQSPKYLFRKEGQNVTLSCEQNLNHDAMYWYRQDPGQGLRLIYYSQIVNDFQKGDIAEGYSVSREKKESFPLTVTSAQKNPTAFYLCASSSRGQGIPGELFFGEGSRLTVL.

The rearrangement uses TRBV7-9 and TRBJ2-1, with a weak D call TRBD2 (5 bases). This CDR3 comprises 16 residues. Germline lookup yields CDR1 SEHNR and CDR2 FQNEAQ (reference sequence). The V and J ends lost 5 bases and 1 base respectively, with 15 bases between them. The CDR3 bases are TGTGCCAGCAGCACGGGGAAAGGTGGGTCCTACAATGAGCAGTTCTTC. Protein: CASSTGKGGSYNEQFF.

This clone was counted a single time. V is TRBV19 and J is TRBJ1-1; the match to TRBD1 covers 7 bases. Germline V gene lookup returns CDR1 LNHDA and CDR2 SQIVND (reference sequence). The CDR3 is made up of 15 amino acids. Trimming removed 7 bases from V and 0 bases from J; junction bases left unmatched: 8. CDR3 in DNA: TGTGCCAGTACCTTCACGGGACAGTTGAACACTGAAGCTTTCTTT. Protein: CASTFTGQLNTEAFF.

The CDR3 bases are TGTGCCACCAGCCCCAGGGGGGACAGGGGTAACTATGGCTACACCTTC. Its protein is CATSPRGDRGNYGYTF. This chain links TRBV15 with TRBJ1-2, with 10 bases aligning to TRBD1. The germline gives CDR1 LNHNV, CDR2 YYDKDF (reference sequence). CDR3 length: 16 residues. J was trimmed by 1 base and V by 5 bases; bases with no gene match: 7.

The J gene is TRBJ2-1, the V gene TRBV9; TRBD2 agrees at 8 bases. This CDR3 has 15 amino acids. Trimming took 0 bases from V and 8 from J; bases not matched to a gene: 7. From germline, CDR1 is SGDLS and CDR2 YYNGEE. The DNA for the CDR3 is TGTGCCAGCAGCGTAGGAGCGGGGGCGGGCGATGAGCAGTTCTTC. Residues: CASSVGAGAGDEQFF.